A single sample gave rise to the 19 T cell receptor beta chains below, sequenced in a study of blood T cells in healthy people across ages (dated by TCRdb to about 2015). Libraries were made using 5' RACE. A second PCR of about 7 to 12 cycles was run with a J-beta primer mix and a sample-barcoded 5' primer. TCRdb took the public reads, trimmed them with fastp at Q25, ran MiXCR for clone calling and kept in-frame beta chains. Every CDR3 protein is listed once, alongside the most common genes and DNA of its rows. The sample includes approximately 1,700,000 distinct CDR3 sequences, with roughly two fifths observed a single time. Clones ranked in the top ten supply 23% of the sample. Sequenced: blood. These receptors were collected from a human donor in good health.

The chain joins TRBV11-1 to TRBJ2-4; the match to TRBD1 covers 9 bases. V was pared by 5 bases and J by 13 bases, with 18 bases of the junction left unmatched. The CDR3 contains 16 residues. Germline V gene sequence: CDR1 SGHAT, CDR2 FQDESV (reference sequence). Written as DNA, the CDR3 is TGTGCCAGCAGCATCTCCGGGACAGGGTTTTACAATGAGCAGTACTTC. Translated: CASSISGTGFYNEQYF.

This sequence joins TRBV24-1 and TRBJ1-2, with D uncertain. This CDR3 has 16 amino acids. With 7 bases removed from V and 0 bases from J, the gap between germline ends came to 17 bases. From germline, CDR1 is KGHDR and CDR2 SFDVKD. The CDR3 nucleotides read TGTGCCACCAGACCCAGGCAGTTTGCAACTAACTATGGCTACACCTTC. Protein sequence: CATRPRQFATNYGYTF.

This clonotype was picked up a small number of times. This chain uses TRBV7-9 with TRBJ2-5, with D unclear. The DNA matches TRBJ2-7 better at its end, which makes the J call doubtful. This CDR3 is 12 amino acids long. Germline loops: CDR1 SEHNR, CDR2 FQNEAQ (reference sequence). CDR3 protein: CASSPPYGEQYF. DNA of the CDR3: TGTGCCAGCAGCCCTCCCTATGGCGAGCAGTACTTC.

The CDR3 sequence: CASSPGGATTEAFF. CDR3 sequence (DNA): TGTGCCAGCAGCCCAGGCGGAGCAACCACTGAAGCTTTCTTT. The V call is TRBV11-3, the J call TRBJ1-1; D remains unclear. Germline V gene data show CDR1 as SGHNT and CDR2 as YENEEA. CDR3 length: 14 amino acids. Between the trimmed V and J ends, which lost 5 bases and 4 bases, there was a span of 14 bases. Using reference TRBV11-3 and TRBJ1-1 for the parts outside the CDR3, the full variable domain is EAGVVQSPRYKIIEKKQPVAFWCNPISGHNTLYWYLQNLGQGPELLIRYENEEAVDDSQLPKDRFSAERLKGVDSTLKIQPAELGDSAVYLCASSPGGATTEAFFGQGTRLTVV.

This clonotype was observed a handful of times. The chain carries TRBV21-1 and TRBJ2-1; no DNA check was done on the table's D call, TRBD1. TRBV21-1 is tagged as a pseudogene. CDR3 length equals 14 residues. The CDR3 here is CASSKRPWSNEQFF. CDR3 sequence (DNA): TGTGCCAGCAGCAAACGCCCCTGGAGCAATGAGCAGTTCTTC.

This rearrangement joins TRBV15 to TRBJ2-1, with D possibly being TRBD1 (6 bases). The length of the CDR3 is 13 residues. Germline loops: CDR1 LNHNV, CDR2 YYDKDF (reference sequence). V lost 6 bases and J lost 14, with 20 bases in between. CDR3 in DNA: TGTGCCACCAGACAGGCCCAGAACAGGGTGAAGTTCTTC. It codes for CATRQAQNRVKFF. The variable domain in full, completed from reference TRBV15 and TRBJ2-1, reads DAMVIQNPRYQVTQFGKPVTLSCSQTLNHNVMYWYQQKSSQAPKLLFHYYDKDFNNEADTPDNFQSRRPNTSFCFLDIRSPGLGDTAMYLCATRQAQNRVKFFGPGTRLTVL.

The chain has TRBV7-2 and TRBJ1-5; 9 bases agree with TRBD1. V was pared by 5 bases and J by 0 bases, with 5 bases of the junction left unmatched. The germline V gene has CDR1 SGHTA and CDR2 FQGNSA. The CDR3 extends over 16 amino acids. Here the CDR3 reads CASSGQGTYSNQPQHF. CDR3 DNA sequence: TGTGCCAGCAGCGGACAGGGGACATATAGCAATCAGCCCCAGCATTTT.

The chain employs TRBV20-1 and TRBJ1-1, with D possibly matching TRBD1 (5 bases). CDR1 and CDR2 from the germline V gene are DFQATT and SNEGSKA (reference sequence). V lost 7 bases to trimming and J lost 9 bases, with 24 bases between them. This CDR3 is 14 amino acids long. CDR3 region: CSVPRGPYQSKAFF. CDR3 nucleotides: TGCAGTGTACCAAGGGGCCCATACCAGTCAAAAGCTTTCTTT.

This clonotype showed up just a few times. Here the CDR3 reads CASRHGQAYEQYF. Written as DNA, the CDR3 is TGTGCCAGCAGGCATGGACAGGCCTACGAGCAGTACTTC. The chain has TRBV2 and TRBJ2-7, with 7 bases that match TRBD1. Germline assignment: CDR1 SNHLY and CDR2 FYNNEI. CDR3 length equals 13 residues. After removal of 6 bases from V and 2 bases from J, the junction contained 4 bases not matched to a gene.

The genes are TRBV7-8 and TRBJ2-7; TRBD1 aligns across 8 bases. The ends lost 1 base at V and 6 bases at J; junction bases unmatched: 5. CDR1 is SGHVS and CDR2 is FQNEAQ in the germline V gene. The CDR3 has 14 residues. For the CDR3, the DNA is TGTGCCAGCAGCTTAGAGGTCAGGGGGCGCGAGCAGTACTTC. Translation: CASSLEVRGREQYF.

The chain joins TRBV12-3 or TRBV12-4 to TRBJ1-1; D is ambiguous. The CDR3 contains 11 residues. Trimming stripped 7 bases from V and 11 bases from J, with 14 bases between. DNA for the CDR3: TGTGCCAGCACTATGGGGAGTGAGGCTTTCTTT. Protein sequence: CASTMGSEAFF.

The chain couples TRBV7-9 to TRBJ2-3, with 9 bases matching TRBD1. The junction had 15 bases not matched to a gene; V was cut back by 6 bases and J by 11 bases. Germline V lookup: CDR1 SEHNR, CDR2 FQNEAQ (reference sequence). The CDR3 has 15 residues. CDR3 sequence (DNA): TGTGCCAGCAGGACAGACAGGGGGAAGACCTACGAGCAGTATTTT. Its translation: CASRTDRGKTYEQYF.

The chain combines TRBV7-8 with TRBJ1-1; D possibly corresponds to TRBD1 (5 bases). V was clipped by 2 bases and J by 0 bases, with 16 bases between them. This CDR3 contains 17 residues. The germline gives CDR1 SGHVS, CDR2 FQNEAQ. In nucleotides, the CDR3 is TGTGCCAGCAGCTTACCACGACAGAATCACATGAACACTGAAGCTTTCTTT. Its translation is CASSLPRQNHMNTEAFF.

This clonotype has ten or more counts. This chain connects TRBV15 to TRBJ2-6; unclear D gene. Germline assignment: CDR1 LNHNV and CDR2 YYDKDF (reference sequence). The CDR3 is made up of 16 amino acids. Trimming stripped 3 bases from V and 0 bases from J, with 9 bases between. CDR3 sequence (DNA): TGTGCCACCAGCAGTGTATTCGTCTCTGGGGCCAACGTCCTGACTTTC. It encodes CATSSVFVSGANVLTF.

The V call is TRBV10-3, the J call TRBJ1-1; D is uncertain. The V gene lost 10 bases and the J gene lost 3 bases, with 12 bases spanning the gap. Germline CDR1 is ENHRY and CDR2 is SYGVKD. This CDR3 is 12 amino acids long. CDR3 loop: CATRGGYTEAFF. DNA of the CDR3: TGTGCCACTCGGGGAGGATACACTGAAGCTTTCTTT.

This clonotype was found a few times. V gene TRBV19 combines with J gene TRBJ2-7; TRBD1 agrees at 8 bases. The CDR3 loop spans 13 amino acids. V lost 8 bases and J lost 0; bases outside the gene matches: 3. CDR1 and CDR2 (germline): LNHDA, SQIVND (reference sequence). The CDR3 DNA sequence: TGTGCCAGTGAGGACAGGGTCTCCTACGAGCAGTACTTC. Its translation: CASEDRVSYEQYF.

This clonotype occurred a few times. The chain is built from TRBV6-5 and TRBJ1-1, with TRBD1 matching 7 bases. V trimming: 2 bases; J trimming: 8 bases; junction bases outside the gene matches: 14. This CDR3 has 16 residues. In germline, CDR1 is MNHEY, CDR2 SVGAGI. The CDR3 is CASSYARQGRGSEAFF. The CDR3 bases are TGTGCCAGCAGTTACGCCAGACAGGGAAGGGGATCCGAAGCTTTCTTT.

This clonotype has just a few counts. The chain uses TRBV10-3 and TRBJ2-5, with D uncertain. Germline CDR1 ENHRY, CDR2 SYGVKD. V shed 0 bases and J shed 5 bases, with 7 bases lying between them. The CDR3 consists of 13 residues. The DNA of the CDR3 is TGTGCCATCAGTGAGTCCCAGACGGAGACCCAGTACTTC. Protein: CAISESQTETQYF.

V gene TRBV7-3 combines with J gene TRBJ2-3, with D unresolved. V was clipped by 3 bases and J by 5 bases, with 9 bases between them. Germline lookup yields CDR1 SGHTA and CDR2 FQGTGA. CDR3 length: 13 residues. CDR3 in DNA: TGTGCCAGCAGCTTCATCTCCCGAGATACGCAGTATTTT. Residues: CASSFISRDTQYF.